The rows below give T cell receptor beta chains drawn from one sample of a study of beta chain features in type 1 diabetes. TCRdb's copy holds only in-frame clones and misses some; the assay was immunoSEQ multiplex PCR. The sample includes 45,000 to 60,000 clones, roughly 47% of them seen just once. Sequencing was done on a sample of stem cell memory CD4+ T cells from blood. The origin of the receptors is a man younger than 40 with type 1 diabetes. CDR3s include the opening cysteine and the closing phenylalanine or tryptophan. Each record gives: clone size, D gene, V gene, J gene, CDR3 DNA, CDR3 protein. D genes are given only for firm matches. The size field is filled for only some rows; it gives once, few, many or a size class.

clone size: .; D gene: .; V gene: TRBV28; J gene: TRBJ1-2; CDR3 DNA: TGTGCCAGCACCAAGACAGACCCCTATGGCTACACCTTC; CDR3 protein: CASTKTDPYGYTF
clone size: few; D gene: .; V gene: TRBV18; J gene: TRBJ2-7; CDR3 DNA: TGTGCCAGCTCTCGCAGGTACGAGCAGTACTTC; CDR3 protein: CASSRRYEQYF
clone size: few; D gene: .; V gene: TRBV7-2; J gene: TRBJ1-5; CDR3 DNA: TGTGCCAGCAGCTCCTTAAATCAGCCCCAGCATTTT; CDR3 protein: CASSSLNQPQHF
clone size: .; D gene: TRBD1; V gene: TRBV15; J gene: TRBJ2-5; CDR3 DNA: TGTGCCACCAGCAATGACAGGGCTAGTCAACAAGAGACCCAGTACTTC; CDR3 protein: CATSNDRASQQETQYF
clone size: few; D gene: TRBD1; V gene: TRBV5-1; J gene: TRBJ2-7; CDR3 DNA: TGCGCCAGCAGCTTGGGTTTTGGACAGGGGTACGAGCAGTACTTC; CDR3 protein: CASSLGFGQGYEQYF
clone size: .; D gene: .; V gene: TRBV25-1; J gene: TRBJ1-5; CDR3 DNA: TGTGCCAGCGGGGGGGGCCTCAATCAGCCCCAGCATTTT; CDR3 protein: CASGGGLNQPQHF
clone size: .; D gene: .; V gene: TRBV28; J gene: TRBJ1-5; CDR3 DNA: TGTGCCAGCAGTTTATTGGTCCCAGGTCAGCCCCAGCATTTT; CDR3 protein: CASSLLVPGQPQHF
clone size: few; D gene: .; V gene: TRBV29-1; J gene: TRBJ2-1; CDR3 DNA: TGCAGCGTGAGGGCGTACAATGAGCAGTTCTTC; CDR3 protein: CSVRAYNEQFF
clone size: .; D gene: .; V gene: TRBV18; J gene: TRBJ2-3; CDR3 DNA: TGTGCCAGCTCATCCCCCTCCCGGGCGCAGTATTTT; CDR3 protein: CASSSPSRAQYF
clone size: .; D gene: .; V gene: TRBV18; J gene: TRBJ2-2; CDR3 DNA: TGTGCCAGCTCACCCGCGAACACCGGGGAGCTGTTTTTT; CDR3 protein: CASSPANTGELFF
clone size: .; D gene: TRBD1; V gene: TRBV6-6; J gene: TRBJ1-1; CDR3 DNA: TGTGCCAGCAGTCCCGACAGGGGTAACACTGAAGCTTTCTTT; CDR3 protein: CASSPDRGNTEAFF
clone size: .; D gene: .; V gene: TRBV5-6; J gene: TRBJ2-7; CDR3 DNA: TGTGCCAGCAGCTTGTTTGGCCCCTACGAGCAGTACTTC; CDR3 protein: CASSLFGPYEQYF
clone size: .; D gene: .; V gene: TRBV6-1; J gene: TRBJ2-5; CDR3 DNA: TGTGCCAGCGGAGAATGGCAAGAGACCCAGTACTTC; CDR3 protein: CASGEWQETQYF
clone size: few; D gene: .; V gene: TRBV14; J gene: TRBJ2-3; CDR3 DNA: TGTGCCAGCAGCCAAGATCTTGTTCGGGGAGCGCAGTATTTT; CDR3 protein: CASSQDLVRGAQYF
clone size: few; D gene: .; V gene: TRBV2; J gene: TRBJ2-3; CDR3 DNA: TGTGCCAGCAGGAGAGGATTCCGGGATAGTACAGATACGCAGTATTTT; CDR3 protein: CASRRGFRDSTDTQYF
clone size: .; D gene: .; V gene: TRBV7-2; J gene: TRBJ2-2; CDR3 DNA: TGTGCCAGCAGCTCCAGTAACACCGGGGAGCTGTTTTTT; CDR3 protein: CASSSSNTGELFF
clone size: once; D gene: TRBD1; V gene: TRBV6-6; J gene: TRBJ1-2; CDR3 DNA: TGTGCCAGCATTCCTGGAGGACAGGGCTATGGCTACACCTTC; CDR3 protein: CASIPGGQGYGYTF
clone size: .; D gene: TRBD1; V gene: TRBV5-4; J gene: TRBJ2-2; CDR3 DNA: TGTGCCAGCAGCCGAACAGGGGGATACACCGGGGAGCTGTTTTTT; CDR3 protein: CASSRTGGYTGELFF
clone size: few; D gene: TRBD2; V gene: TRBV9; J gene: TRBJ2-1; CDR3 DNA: TGTGCCAGCAGCGTAGGGCTAGCGGGCCGGGGTGAGCAGTTCTTC; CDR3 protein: CASSVGLAGRGEQFF
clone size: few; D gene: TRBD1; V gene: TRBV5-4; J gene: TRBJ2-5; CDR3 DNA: TGTGCCAGCAGGTGGGGCGGGACAGGGTCGGAGACCCAGTACTTC; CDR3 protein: CASRWGGTGSETQYF
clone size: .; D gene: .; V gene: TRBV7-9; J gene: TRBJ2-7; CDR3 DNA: TGTGCCAGCAGCTTAGGTCCGGAGTCGGGAGCGCAGTACTTC; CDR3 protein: CASSLGPESGAQYF
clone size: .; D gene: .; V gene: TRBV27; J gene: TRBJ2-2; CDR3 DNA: TGTGCCAGCAGTATTCCCCCGGGGAACACCGGGGAGCTGTTTTTT; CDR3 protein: CASSIPPGNTGELFF
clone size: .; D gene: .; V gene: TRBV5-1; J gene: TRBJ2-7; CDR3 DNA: TGCGCCAGCAGCTTGGTTGGGCACGTCTACGAGCAGTACTTC; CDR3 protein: CASSLVGHVYEQYF
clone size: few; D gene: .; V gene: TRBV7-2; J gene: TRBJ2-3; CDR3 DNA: TGTGCCAGCAGCTCGATCAGGTGGGCGCAGTATTTT; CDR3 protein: CASSSIRWAQYF
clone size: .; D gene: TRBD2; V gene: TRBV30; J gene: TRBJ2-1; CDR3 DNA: TGTGCCTGGATCAGTCTAGCGGGAAAGTTCTCCTACAATGAGCAGTTCTTC; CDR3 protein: CAWISLAGKFSYNEQFF
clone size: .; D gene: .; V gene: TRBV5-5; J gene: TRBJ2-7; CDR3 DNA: TGTGCCAGCCGGCCAATTCAGCGACAGACAGAGTACTTC; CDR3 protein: CASRPIQRQTEYF
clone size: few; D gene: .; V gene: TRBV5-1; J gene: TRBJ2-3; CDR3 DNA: TGCGCCAGCAGCTTGGGAGGGAGAGGTGGAGATACGCAGTATTTT; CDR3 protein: CASSLGGRGGDTQYF
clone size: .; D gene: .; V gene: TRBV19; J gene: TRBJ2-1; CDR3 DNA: TGTGCCAGTAGATACTCCACTTACAATGAGCAGTTCTTC; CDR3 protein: CASRYSTYNEQFF
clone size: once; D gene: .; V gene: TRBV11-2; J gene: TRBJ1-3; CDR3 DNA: TGTGCCAGCAGCTTAGAAACAGCCCCTGGAAACACCATATATTTT; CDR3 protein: CASSLETAPGNTIYF
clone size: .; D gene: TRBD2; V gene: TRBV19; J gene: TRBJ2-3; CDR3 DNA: TGTGCCAGTAGTTGGAGGCGGGGGATAACCACAGATACGCAGTATTTT; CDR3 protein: CASSWRRGITTDTQYF
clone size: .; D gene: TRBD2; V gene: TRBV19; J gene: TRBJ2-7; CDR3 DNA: TGTGCCAGTAGTAGCCCCGGGACTATCTACGAGCAGTACTTC; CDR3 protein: CASSSPGTIYEQYF
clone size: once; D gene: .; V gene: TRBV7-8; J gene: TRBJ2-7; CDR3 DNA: TGTGCCAGCAGCTTAGTCCCCGTTGGACAGAGGCAATACTACGAGCAGTACTTC; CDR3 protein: CASSLVPVGQRQYYEQYF
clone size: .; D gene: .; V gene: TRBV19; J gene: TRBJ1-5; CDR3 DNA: TGTGCCAGTAGTACGGGTTACGGGCAGCCCCAGCATTTT; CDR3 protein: CASSTGYGQPQHF
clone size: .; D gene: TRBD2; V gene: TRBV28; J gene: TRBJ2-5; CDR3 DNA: TGTGCCAGCAGTTTTAGTATAGCGGGAGGGGGGACCCAGTACTTC; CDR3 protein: CASSFSIAGGGTQYF
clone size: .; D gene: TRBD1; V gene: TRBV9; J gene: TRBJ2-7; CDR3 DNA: TGTGCCAGCAGCCCGGGACAGGGGGCCTACGAGCAGTACTTC; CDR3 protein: CASSPGQGAYEQYF
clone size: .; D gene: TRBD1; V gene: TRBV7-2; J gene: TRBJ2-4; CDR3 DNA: TGTGCCAGCAGCTTAGGCCGACAGGGATTAAACATTCAGTACTTC; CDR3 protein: CASSLGRQGLNIQYF
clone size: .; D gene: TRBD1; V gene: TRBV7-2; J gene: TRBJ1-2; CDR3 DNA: TGTGCCAGCAGCCACTACAGGGGGAATGGCTACACCTTC; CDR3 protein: CASSHYRGNGYTF
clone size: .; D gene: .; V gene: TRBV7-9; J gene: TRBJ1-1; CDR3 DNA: TGTGCCAGCAGCCCAGCACAGCTATTCACTGAAGCTTTCTTT; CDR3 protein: CASSPAQLFTEAFF
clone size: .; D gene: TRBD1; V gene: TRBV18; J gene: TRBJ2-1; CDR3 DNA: TGTGCCAGCTCACCGGGACAGGGGGCCTACAATGAGCAGTTCTTC; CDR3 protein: CASSPGQGAYNEQFF
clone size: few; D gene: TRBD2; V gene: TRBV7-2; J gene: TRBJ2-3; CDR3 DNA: TGTGCCAGCAGCTCGTTCGGGGGGGATGGGGATACGCAGTATTTT; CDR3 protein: CASSSFGGDGDTQYF
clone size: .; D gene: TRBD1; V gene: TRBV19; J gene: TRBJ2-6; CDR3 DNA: TGTGCCAGTAGTCCGGGACAGGGTCACGCTGGGGCCAACGTCCTGACTTTC; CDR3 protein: CASSPGQGHAGANVLTF
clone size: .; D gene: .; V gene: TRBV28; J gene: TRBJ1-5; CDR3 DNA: TGTGCCAGCTTCCAGGGTCTCAGCCCCCAGCATTTT; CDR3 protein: CASFQGLSPQHF
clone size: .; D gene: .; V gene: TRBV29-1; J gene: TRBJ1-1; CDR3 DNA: TGCAGCGTGCGAACCACAGCTGACACTGAAGCTTTCTTT; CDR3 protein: CSVRTTADTEAFF
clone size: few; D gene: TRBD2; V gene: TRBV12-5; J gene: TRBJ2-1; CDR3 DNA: TGTGCTAGTGGTTTAGGACTAGCGGGAGTGAATGAGCAGTTCTTC; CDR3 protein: CASGLGLAGVNEQFF
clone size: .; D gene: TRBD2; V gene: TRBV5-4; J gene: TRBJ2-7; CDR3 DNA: TGTGCCAGCAGCCTTACTCTAGCGGTGGCCTACGAGCAGTACTTC; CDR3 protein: CASSLTLAVAYEQYF
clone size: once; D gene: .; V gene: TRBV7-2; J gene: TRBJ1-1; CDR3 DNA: TGTGCCAGCAGCTTTTCGGGGGTGAACACTGAAGCTTTCTTT; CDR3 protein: CASSFSGVNTEAFF
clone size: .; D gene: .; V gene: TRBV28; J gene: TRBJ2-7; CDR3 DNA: TGTGCCAGCAGTCCGCCCCAACAGGGCCCAAACTCCTACGAGCAGTACTTC; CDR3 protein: CASSPPQQGPNSYEQYF
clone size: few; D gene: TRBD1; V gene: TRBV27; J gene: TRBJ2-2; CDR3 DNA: TGTGCCAGCAGTTACGACAGGGGGCAGAACACCGGGGAGCTGTTTTTT; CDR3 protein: CASSYDRGQNTGELFF
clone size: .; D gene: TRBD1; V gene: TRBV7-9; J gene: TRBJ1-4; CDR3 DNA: TGTGCCAGCAGCCACTGGACAGGAGGAAATGAAAAACTGTTTTTT; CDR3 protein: CASSHWTGGNEKLFF
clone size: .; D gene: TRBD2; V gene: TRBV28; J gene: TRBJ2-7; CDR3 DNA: TGTGCCAGCAGTTTATCGACTAGCGGTCGGGTTGAGCAGTACTTC; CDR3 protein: CASSLSTSGRVEQYF
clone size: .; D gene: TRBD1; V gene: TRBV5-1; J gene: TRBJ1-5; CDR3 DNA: TGCGCCAGCAGCCCAACCGACAGGGCGACTCAGCCCCAGCATTTT; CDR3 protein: CASSPTDRATQPQHF
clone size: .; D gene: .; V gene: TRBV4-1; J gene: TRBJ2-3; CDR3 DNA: TGCGCCAGCAGCCCCCGGGGGTGGCTAGGATCTACGGGCACAGATACGCAGTATTTT; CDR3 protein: CASSPRGWLGSTGTDTQYF
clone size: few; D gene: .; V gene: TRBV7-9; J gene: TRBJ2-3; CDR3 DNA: TGTGCCAGCAGCCGATTTCGGTCAAGTACAGATACGCAGTATTTT; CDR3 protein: CASSRFRSSTDTQYF
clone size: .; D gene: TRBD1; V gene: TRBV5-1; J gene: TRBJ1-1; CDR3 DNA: TGCGCCAGCAGCCCACGGACAGGGGATGACACTGAAGCTTTCTTT; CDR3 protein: CASSPRTGDDTEAFF
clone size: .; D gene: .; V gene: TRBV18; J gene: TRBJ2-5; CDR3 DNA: TGTGCCAGCTCACCACTAGCGGCTGGGCTCTATGAGACCCAGTACTTC; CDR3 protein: CASSPLAAGLYETQYF
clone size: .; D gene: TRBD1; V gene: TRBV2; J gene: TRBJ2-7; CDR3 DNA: TGTGCCAGCCCTGGGTACCGATCCGGGACAGAGTACTACGAGCAGTACTTC; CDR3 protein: CASPGYRSGTEYYEQYF
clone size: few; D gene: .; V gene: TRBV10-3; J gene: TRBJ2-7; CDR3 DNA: TGTGCCATCAGTGAACTAACAAGACAGAATCCCTACGAGCAGTACTTC; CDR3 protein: CAISELTRQNPYEQYF